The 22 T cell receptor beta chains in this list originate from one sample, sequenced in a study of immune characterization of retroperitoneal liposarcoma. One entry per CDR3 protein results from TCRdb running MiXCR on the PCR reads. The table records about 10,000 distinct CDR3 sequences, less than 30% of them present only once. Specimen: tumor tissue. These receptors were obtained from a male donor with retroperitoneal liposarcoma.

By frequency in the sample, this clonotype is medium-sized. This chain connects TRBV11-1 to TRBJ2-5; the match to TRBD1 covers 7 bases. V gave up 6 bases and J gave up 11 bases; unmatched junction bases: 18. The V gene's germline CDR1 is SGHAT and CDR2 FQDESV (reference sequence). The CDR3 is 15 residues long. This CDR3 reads CASSFGTALLLRQYF. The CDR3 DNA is TGTGCCAGCAGTTTTGGGACAGCCCTTCTCCTTAGGCAGTACTTC.

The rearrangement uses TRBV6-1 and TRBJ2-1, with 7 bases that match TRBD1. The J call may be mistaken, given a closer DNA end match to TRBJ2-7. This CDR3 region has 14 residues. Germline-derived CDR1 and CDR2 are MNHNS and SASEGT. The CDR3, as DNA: TGTGCCAGCAGTGAAGCGACAGGGAGCGACGAGCAGTACGTC. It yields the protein CASSEATGSDEQYV.

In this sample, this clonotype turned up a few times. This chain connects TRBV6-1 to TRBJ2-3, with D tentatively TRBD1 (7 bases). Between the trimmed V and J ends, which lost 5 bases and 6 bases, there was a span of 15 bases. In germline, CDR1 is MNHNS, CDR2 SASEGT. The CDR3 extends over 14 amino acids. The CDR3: CASSYGGGLDTQYF. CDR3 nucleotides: TGTGCCAGCAGTTATGGAGGGGGCCTGGATACGCAGTATTTT.

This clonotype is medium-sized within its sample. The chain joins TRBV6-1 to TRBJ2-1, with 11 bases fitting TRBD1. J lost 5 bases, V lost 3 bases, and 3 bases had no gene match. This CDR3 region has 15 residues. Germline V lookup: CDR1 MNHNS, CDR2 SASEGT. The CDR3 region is CASSDGTGGHNEQFF. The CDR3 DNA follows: TGTGCCAGCAGTGATGGGACAGGGGGTCACAATGAGCAGTTCTTC.

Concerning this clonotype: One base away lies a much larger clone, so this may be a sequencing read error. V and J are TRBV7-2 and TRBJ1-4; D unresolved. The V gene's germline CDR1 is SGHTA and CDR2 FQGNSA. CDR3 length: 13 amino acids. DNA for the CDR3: TGTGCCAGCAGCGCCAATAGGTGGGAAAAACAGTTTTTT. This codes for CASSANRWEKQFF.

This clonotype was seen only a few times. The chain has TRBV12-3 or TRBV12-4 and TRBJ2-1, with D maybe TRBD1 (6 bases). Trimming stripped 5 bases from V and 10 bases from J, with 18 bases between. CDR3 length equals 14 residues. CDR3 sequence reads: CASSRQEVAYEQFF. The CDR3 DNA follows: TGTGCCAGCAGTAGACAGGAGGTAGCGTACGAGCAGTTCTTC.

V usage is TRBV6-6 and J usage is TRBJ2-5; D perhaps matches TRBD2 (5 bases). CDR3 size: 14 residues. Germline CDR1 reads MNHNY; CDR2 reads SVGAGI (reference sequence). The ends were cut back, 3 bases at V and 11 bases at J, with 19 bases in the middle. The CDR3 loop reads CASSYYGPRGEQYF. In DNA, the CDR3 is TGTGCCAGCAGTTATTATGGCCCACGGGGAGAGCAGTACTTC.

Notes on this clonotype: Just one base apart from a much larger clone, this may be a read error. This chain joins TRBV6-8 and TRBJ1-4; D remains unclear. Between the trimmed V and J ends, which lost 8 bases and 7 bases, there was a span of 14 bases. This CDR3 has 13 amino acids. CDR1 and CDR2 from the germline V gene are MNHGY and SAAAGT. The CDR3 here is CASGTNSFEKLFF. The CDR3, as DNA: TGTGCCAGCGGTACGAACAGCTTTGAAAAACTGTTTTTT.

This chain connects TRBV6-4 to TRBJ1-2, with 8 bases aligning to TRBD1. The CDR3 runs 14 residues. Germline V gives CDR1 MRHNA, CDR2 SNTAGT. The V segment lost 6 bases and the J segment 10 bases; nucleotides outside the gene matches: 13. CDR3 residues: CASRIVTSGGYYTF. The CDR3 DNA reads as TGTGCCAGCAGGATCGTGACTTCAGGGGGCTACTACACCTTC.

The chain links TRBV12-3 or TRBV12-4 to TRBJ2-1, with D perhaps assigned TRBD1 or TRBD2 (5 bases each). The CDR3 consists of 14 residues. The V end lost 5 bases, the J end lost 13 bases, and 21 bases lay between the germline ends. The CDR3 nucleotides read TGTGCCAGCAGTATGAGGGGATCCCAAGAGACCCAGTTCTTC. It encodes CASSMRGSQETQFF.

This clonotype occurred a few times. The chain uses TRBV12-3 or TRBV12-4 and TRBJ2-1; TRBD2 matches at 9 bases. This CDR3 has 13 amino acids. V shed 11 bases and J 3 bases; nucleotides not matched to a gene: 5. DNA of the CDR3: TGTGCCGTTAGCGGGGGCCACTACAATGAGCAGTTCTTC. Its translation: CAVSGGHYNEQFF.

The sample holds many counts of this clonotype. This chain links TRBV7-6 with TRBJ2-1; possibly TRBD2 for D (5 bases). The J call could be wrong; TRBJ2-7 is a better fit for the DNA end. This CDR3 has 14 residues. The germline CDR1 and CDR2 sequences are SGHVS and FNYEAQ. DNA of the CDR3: TGTGCCAGCAGCTTAGGGACTGAAACCTACGAGCAGTACTTC. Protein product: CASSLGTETYEQYF.

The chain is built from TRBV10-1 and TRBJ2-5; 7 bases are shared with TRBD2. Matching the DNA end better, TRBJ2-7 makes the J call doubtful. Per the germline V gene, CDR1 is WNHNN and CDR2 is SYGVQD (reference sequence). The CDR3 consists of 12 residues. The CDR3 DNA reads TGCGCCAGCAGCTCCGGGGGGTTCGAGCAGTACTTC. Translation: CASSSGGFEQYF.

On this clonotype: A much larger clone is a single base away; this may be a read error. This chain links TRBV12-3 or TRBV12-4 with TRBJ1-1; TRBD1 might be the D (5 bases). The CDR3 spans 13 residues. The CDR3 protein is CASSLTEWAEALF. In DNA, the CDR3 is TGTGCCAGCAGTTTGACAGAATGGGCTGAAGCTCTCTTT.

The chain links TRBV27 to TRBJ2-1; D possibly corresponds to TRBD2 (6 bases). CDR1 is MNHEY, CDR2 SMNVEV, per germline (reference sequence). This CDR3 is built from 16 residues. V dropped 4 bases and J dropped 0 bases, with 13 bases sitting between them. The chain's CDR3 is CASSSSGSSSYNEQFF. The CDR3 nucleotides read TGTGCCAGCAGTTCCAGCGGGTCCAGCTCCTACAATGAGCAGTTCTTC.

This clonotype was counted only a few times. CDR3 bases: TGTGCCAGCAGCCAGCTGGACAGGGTGGACACAGATACGCAGTATTTT. Translated, it gives CASSQLDRVDTDTQYF. This chain joins TRBV14 and TRBJ2-3; 8 positions agree with TRBD1. This CDR3 is 16 amino acids long. Germline V gives CDR1 SGHDN, CDR2 FVKESK. V trimming: 3 bases; J trimming: 2 bases; junction bases outside the gene matches: 7.

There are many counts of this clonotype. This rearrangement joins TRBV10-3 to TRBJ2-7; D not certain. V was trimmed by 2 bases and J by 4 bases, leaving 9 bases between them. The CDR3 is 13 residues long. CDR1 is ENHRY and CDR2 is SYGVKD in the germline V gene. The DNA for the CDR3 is TGTGCCATCAGTGAGGGGCCAGGTTACGAGCAGTACTTC. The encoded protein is CAISEGPGYEQYF.

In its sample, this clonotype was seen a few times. CDR3 sequence reads: CASSYSIGEGTIVYEQFF. The CDR3 DNA is TGTGCCAGCAGTTACTCAATCGGGGAGGGGACTATTGTCTACGAGCAGTTCTTC. The chain carries TRBV6-6 and TRBJ2-1, with 7 nucleotides matching TRBD2. The length of the CDR3 is 18 residues. Germline CDR1 MNHNY, CDR2 SVGAGI (reference sequence). The ends lost 0 bases at V and 10 bases at J; junction bases unmatched: 18.

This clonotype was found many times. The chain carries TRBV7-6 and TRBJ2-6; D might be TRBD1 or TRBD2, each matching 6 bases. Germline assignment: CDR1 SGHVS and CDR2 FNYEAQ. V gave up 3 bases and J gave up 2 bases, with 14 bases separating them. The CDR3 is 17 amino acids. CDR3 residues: CASSLSSGGAGANVLTF. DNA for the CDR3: TGTGCCAGCAGCTTGTCATCCGGGGGCGCTGGGGCCAACGTCCTGACTTTC.

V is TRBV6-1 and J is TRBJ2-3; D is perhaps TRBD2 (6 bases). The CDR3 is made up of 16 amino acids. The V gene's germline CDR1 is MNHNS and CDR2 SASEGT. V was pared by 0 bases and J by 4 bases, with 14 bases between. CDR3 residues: CASSEAGGTGADTQYF. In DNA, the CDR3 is TGTGCCAGCAGTGAAGCAGGAGGGACTGGGGCAGATACGCAGTATTTT.

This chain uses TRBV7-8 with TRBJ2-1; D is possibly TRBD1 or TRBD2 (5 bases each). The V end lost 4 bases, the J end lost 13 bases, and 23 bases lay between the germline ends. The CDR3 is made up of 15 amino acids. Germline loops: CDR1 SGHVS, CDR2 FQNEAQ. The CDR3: CASSSIAGTQETQFF. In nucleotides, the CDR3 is TGTGCCAGCAGCTCTATAGCTGGGACCCAAGAGACCCAGTTCTTC.

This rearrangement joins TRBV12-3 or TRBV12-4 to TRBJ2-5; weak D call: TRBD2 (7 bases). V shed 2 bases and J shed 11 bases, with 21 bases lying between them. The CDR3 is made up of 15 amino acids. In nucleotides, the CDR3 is TGTGCCAGCAGTTTAAGTGGGGGGGGGGGCGATGAGCAGTACTTC. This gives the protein CASSLSGGGGDEQYF.